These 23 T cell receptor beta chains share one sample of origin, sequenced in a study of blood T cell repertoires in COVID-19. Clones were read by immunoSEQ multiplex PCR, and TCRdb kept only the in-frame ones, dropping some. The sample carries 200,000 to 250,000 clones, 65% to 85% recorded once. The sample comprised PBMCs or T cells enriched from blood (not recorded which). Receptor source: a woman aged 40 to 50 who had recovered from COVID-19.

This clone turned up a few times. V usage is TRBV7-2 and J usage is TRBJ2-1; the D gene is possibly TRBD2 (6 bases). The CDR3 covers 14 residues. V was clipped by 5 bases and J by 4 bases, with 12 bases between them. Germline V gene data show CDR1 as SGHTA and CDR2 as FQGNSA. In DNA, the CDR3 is TGTGCCAGCAGCCGCCGGGACTCGTACAATGAGCAGTTCTTC. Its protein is CASSRRDSYNEQFF.

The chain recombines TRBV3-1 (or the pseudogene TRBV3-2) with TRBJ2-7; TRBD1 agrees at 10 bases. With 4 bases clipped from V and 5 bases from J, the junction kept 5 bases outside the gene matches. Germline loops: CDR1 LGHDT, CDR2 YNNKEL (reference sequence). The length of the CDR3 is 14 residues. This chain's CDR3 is CASSPRQGANEQYF. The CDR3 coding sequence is TGTGCCAGCAGCCCACGACAGGGGGCCAACGAGCAGTACTTC.

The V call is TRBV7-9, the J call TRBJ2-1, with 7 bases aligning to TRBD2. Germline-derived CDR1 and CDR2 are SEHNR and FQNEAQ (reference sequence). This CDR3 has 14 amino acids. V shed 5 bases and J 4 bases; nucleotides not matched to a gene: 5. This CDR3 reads CASSVSGPYNEQFF. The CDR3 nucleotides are TGTGCCAGCAGCGTTAGCGGGCCGTACAATGAGCAGTTCTTC.

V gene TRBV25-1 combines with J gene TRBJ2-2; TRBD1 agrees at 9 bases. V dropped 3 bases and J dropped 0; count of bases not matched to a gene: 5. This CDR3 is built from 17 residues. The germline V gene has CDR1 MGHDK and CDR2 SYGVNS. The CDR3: CASSERTGVSNTGELFF. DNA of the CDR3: TGTGCCAGCAGTGAGAGGACAGGGGTCTCGAACACCGGGGAGCTGTTTTTT.

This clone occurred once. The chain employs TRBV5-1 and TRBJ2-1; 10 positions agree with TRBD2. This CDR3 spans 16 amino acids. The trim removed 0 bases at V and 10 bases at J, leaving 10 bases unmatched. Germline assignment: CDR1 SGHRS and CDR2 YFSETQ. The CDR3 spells CASSLGSLAGAEEQFF. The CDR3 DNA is TGCGCCAGCAGCTTGGGTTCCCTAGCGGGAGCGGAGGAGCAGTTCTTC.

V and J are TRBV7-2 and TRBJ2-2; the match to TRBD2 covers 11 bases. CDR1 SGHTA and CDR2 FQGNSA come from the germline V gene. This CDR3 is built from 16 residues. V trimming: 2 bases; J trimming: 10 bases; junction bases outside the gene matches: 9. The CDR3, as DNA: TGTGCCAGCAGCTTAATCGGTACTAGCGGGAGTGAGGAGCTGTTTTTT. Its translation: CASSLIGTSGSEELFF.

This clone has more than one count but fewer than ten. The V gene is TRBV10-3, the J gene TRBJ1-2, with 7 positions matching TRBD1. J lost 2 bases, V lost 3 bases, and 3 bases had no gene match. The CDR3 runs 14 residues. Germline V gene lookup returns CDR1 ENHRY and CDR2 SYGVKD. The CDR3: CAISEQGRNYGYTF. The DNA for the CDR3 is TGTGCCATCAGTGAACAGGGGAGGAACTATGGCTACACCTTC.

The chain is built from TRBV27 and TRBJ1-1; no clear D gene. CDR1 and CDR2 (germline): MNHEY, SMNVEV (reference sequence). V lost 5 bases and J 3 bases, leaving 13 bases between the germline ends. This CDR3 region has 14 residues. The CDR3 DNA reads TGTGCCAGCAGTCCCCTTACCGGGGACACTGAAGCTTTCTTT. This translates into CASSPLTGDTEAFF.

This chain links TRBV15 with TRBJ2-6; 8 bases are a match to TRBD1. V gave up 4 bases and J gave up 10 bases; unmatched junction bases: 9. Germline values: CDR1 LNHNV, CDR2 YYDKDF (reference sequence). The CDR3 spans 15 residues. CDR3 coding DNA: TGTGCCACCAGCACGGGACAGGAGGGTTTTAACGTCCTGACTTTC. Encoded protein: CATSTGQEGFNVLTF.

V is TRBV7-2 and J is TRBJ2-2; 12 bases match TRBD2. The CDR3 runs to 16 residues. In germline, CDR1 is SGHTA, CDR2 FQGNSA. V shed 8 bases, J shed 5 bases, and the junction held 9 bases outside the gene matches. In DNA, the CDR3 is TGTGCCAGCGGGTGGGCACTAGCGGGAGGAACCGGGGAGCTGTTTTTT. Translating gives CASGWALAGGTGELFF. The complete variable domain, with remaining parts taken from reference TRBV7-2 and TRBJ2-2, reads GAGVSQSPSNKVTEKGKDVELRCDPISGHTALYWYRQSLGQGLEFLIYFQGNSAPDKSGLPSDRFSAERTGGSVSTLTIQRTQQEDSAVYLCASGWALAGGTGELFFGEGSRLTVL.

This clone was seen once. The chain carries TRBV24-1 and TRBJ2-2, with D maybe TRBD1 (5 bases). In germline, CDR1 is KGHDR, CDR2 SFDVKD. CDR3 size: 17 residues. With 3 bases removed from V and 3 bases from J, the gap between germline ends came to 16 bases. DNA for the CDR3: TGTGCCACCAGTGATATTTTAGGGGCTACGCACACCGGGGAGCTGTTTTTT. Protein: CATSDILGATHTGELFF.

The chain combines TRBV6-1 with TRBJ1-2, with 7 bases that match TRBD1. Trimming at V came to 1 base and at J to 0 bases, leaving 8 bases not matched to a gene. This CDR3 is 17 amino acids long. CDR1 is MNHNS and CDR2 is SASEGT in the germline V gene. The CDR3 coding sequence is TGTGCCAGCAGTGAAGTGGGCGGACAGGTCTCTAACTATGGCTACACCTTC. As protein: CASSEVGGQVSNYGYTF.

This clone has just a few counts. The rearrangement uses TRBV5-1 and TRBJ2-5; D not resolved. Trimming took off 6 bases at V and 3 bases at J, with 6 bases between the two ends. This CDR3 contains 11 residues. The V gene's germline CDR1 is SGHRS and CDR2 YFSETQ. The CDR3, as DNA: TGCGCCAGCAATAATGAAGAGACCCAGTACTTC. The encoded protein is CASNNEETQYF.

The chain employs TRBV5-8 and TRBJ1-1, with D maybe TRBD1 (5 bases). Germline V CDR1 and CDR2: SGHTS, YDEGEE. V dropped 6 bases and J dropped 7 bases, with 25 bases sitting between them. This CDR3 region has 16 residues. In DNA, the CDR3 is TGTGCCAGCACCTTTAAAGCCCCAGGGTTTCTCGGTGAAGCTTTCTTT. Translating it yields CASTFKAPGFLGEAFF.

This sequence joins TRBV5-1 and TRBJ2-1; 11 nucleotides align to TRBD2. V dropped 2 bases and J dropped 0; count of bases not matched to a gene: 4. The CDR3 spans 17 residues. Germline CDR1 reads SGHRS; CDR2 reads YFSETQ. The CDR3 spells CASSLRLAGLSYNEQFF. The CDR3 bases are TGCGCCAGCAGCTTACGACTAGCGGGGCTCTCCTACAATGAGCAGTTCTTC. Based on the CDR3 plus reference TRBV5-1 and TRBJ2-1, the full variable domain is KAGVTQTPRYLIKTRGQQVTLSCSPISGHRSVSWYQQTPGQGLQFLFEYFSETQRNKGNFPGRFSGRQFSNSRSEMNVSTLELGDSALYLCASSLRLAGLSYNEQFFGPGTRLTVL.

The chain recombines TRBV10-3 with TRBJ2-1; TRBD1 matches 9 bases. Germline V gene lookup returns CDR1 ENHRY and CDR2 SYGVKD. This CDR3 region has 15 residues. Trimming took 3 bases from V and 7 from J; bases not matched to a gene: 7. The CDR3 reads CAISDQGQGSNEQFF. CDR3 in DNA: TGTGCCATCAGTGACCAAGGACAGGGGAGTAATGAGCAGTTCTTC.

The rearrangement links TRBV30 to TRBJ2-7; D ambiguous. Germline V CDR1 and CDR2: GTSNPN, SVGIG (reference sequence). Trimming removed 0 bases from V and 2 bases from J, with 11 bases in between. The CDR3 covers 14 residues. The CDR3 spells CAWSVTRQAYEQYF. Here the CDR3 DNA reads TGTGCCTGGAGTGTTACTCGGCAGGCCTACGAGCAGTACTTC. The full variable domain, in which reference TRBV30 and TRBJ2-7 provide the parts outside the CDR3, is SQTIHQWPATLVQPVGSPLSLECTVEGTSNPNLYWYRQAAGRGLQLLFYSVGIGQISSEVPQNLSASRPQDRQFILSSKKLLLSDSGFYLCAWSVTRQAYEQYFGPGTRLTVT.

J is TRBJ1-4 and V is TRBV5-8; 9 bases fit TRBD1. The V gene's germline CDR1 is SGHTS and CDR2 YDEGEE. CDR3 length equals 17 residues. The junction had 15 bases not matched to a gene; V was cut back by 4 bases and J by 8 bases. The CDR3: CASSVGWSGTGSEKLFF. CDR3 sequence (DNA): TGTGCCAGCAGCGTGGGCTGGTCCGGGACAGGGAGCGAAAAACTGTTTTTT.

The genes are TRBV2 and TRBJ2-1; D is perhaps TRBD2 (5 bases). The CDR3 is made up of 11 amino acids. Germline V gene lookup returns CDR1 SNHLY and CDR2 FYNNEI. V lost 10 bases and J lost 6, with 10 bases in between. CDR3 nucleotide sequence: TGTGCCACGTCGGGGTTCAATGAGCAGTTCTTC. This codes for CATSGFNEQFF.

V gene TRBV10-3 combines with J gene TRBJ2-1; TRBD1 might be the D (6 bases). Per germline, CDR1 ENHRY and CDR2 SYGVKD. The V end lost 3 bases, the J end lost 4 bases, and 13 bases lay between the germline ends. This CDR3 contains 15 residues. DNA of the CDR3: TGTGCCATCAGTGAAGGCCAAGGGGGATACAATGAGCAGTTCTTC. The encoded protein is CAISEGQGGYNEQFF.

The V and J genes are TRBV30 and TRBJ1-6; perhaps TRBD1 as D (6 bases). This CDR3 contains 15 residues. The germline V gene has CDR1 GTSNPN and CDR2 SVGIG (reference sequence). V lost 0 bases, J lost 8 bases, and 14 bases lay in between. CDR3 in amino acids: CAWSVPETGYSPLHF. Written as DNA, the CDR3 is TGTGCCTGGAGTGTACCTGAGACAGGCTATTCACCCCTCCACTTT.

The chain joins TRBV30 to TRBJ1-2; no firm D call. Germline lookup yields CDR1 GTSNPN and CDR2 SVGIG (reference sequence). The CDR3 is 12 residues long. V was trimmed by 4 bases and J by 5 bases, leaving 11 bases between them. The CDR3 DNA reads TGTGCCTGGAATGGAGGCCAGTATGGCTACACCTTC. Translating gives CAWNGGQYGYTF.

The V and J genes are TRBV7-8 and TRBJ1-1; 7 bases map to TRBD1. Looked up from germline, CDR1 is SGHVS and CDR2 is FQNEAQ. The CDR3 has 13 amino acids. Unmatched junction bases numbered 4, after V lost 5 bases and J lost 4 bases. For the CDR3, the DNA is TGTGCCAGCAGCCAGACAGGGCCCACTGAAGCTTTCTTT. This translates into CASSQTGPTEAFF. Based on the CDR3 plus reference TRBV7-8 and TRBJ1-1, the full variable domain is GAGVSQSPRYKVAKRGQDVALRCDPISGHVSLFWYQQALGQGPEFLTYFQNEAQLDKSGLPSDRFFAERPEGSVSTLKIQRTQQEDSAVYLCASSQTGPTEAFFGQGTRLTVV.